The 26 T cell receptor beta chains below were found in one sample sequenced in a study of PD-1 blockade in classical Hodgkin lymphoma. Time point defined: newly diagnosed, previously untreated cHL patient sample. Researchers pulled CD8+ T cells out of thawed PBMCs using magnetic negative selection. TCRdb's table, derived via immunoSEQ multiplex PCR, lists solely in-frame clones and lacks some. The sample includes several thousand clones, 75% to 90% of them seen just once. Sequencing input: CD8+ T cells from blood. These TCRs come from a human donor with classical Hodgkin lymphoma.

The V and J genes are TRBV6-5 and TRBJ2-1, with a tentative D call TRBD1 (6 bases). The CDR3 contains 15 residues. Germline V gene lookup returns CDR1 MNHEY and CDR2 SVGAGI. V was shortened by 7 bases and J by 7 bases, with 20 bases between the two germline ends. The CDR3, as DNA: TGTGCCAGCACCATCAGGCGGCAGGGGATGAATGAGCAGTTCTTC. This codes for CASTIRRQGMNEQFF.

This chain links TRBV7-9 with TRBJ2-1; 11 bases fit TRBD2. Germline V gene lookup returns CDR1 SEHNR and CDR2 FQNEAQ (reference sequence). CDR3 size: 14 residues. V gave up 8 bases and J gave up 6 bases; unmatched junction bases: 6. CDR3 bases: TGTGCCAGCGGGCCGGGGACTAGCGGCAATGAGCAGTTCTTC. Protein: CASGPGTSGNEQFF.

This CDR3 is CASSPQGGEQYF. CDR3 nucleotide sequence: TGTGCCAGCAGCCCCCAGGGGGGCGAGCAGTACTTC. The chain couples TRBV27 to TRBJ2-7; TRBD1 is a possible D gene (7 bases). Trimming took 6 bases from V and 6 from J, leaving 12 bases between them. CDR1 MNHEY and CDR2 SMNVEV come from the germline V gene (reference sequence). The CDR3 is 12 amino acids.

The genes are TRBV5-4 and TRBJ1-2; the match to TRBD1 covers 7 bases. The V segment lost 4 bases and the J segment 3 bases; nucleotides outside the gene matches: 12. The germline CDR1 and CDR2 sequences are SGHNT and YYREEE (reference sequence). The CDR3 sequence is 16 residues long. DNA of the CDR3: TGTGCCAGCAGCCGTAGGCCGACAACAGGGGACTATGGCTACACCTTC. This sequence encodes CASSRRPTTGDYGYTF.

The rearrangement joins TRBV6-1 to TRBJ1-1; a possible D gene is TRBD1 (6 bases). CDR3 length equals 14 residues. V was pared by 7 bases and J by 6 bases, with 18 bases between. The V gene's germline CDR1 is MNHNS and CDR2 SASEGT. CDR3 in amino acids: CASMSYRDNSEAFF. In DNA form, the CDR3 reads TGTGCCAGCATGTCATACAGGGATAACTCTGAAGCTTTCTTT.

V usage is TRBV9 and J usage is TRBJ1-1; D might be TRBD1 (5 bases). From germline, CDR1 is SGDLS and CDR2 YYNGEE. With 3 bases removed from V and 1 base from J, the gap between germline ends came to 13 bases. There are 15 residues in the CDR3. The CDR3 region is CASSAGTYKNTEAFF. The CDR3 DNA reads TGTGCCAGCAGCGCTGGGACTTATAAGAACACTGAAGCTTTCTTT. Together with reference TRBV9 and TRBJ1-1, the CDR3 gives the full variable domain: DSGVTQTPKHLITATGQRVTLRCSPRSGDLSVYWYQQSLDQGLQFLIQYYNGEERAKGNILERFSAQQFPDLHSELNLSSLELGDSALYFCASSAGTYKNTEAFFGQGTRLTVV.

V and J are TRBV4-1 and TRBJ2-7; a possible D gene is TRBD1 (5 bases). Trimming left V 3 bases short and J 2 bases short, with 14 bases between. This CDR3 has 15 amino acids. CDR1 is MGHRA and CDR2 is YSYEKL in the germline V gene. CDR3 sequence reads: CASSQGQALAYEQYF. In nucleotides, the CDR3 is TGCGCCAGCAGCCAGGGGCAGGCCCTTGCCTACGAGCAGTACTTC.

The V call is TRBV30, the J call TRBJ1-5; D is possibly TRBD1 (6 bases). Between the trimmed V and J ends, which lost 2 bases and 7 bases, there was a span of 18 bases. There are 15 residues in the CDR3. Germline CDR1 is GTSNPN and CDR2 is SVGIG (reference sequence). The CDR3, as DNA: TGTGCCTGGAGTTCCCCGGACAGCCGTAACCAGCCCCAGCATTTT. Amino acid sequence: CAWSSPDSRNQPQHF.

The CDR3 DNA is TGTGCCAGCAGTTACGTTACAGGGGACCTCTACGAGCAGTACTTC. Protein sequence: CASSYVTGDLYEQYF. V usage is TRBV5-6 and J usage is TRBJ2-7; TRBD1 matches 7 bases. Germline trimming cut 5 bases from V and 3 bases from J; bases unmatched to any gene: 11. The V gene's germline CDR1 is SGHDT and CDR2 YYEEEE. The CDR3 is 15 residues long.

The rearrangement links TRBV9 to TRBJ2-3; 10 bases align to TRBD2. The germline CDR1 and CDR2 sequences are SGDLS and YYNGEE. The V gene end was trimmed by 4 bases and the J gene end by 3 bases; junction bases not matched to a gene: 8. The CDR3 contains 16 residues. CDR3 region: CASSFRAGGPTDTQYF. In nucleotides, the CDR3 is TGTGCCAGCAGCTTCCGAGCGGGGGGGCCAACAGATACGCAGTATTTT.

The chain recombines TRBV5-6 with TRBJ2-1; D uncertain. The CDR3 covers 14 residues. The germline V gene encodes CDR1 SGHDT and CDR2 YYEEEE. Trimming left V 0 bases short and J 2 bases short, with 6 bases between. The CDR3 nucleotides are TGTGCCAGCAGCTTGGAGATGGCCTACAATGAGCAGTTCTTC. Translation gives CASSLEMAYNEQFF.

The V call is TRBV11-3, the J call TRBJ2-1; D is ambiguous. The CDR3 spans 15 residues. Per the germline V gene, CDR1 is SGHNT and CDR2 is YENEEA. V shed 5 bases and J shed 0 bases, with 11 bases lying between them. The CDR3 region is CASSQARSSYNEQFF. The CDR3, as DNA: TGTGCCAGCAGCCAGGCCAGAAGCTCCTACAATGAGCAGTTCTTC.

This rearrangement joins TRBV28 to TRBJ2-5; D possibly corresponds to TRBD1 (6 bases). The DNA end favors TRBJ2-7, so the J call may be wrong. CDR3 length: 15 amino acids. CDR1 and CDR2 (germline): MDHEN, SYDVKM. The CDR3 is CASSALGALSYEQYF. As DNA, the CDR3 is TGTGCCAGCAGTGCCCTGGGGGCGCTATCCTACGAGCAGTACTTC.

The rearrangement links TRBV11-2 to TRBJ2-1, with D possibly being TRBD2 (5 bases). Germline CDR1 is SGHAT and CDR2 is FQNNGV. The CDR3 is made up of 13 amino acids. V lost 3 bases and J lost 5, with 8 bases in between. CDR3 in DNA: TGTGCCAGCAGCTTGGAGCGGAACAATGAGCAGTTCTTC. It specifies CASSLERNNEQFF.

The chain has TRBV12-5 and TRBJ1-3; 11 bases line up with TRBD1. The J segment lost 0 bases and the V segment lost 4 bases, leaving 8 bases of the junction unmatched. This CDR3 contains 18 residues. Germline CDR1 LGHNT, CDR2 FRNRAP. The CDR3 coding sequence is TGTGCTAGTGGTTGCAGGACAGGGGGCCAGAGCTCTGGAAACACCATATATTTT. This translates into CASGCRTGGQSSGNTIYF. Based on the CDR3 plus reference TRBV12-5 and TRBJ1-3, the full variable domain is DARVTQTPRHKVTEMGQEVTMRCQPILGHNTVFWYRQTMMQGLELLAYFRNRAPLDDSGMPKDRFSAEMPDATLATLKIQPSEPRDSAVYFCASGCRTGGQSSGNTIYFGEGSWLTVV.

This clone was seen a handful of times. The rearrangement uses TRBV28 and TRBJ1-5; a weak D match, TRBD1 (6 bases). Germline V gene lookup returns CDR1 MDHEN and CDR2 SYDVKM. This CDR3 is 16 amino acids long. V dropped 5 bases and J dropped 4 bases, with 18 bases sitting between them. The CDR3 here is CASSEAFDRFNQPQHF. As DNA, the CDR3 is TGTGCCAGCAGTGAAGCGTTCGACAGGTTTAATCAGCCCCAGCATTTT.

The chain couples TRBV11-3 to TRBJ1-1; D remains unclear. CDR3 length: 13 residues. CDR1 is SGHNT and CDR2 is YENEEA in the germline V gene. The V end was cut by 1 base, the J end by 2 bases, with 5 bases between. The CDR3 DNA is TGTGCCAGCAGCTTAGGACTTAACACTGAAGCTTTCTTT. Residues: CASSLGLNTEAFF.

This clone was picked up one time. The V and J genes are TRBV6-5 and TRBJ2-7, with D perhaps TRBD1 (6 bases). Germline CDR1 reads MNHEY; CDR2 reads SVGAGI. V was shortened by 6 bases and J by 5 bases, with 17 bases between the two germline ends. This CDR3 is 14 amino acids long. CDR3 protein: CASRDPQGPHEQYF. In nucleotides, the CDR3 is TGTGCCAGCAGAGACCCACAGGGTCCCCACGAGCAGTACTTC.

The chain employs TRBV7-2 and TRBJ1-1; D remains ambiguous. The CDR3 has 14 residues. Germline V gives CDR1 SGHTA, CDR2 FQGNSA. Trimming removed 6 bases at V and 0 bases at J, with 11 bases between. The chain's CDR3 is CASSELGMNTEAFF. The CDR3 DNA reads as TGTGCCAGCAGTGAGCTTGGGATGAACACTGAAGCTTTCTTT.

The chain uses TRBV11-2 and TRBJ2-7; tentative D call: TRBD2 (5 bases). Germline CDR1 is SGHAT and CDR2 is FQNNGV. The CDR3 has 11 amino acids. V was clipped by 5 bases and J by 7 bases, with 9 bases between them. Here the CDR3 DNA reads TGTGCCAGCAGCCCCACGGGGGAGCAGTACTTC. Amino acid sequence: CASSPTGEQYF.

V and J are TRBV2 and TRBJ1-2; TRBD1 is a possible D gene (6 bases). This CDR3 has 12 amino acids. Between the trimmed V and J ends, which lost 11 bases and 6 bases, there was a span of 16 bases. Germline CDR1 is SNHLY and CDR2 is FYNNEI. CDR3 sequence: CAQKGGLHGYTF. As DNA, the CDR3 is TGTGCCCAGAAAGGGGGGCTACATGGCTACACCTTC.

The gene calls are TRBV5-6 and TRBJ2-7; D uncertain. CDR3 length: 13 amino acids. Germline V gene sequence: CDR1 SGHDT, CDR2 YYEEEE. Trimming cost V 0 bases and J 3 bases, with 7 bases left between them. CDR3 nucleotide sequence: TGTGCCAGCAGCTTGGGTAGGGACTACGAGCAGTACTTC. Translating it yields CASSLGRDYEQYF.

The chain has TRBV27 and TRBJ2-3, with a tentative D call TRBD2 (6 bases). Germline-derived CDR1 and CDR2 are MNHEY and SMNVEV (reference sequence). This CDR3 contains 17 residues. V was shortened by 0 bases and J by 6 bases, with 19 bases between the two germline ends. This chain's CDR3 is CASSLSTGKGGPDTQYF. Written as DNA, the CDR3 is TGTGCCAGCAGTTTATCCACGGGTAAAGGAGGGCCTGATACGCAGTATTTT.

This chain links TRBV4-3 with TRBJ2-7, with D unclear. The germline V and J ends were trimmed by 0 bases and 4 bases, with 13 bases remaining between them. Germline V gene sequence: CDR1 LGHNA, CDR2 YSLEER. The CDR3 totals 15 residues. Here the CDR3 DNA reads TGCGCCAGCAGCCAAGAAATCGGACCCGAGTACGAGCAGTACTTC. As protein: CASSQEIGPEYEQYF.

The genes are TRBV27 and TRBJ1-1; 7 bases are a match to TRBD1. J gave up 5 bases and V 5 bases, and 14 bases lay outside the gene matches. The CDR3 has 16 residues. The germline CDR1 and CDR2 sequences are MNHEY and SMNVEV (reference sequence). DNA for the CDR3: TGTGCCAGCAGTCCAAGTAGGGGGCCCCCCTGGACTGAAGCTTTCTTT. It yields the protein CASSPSRGPPWTEAFF.

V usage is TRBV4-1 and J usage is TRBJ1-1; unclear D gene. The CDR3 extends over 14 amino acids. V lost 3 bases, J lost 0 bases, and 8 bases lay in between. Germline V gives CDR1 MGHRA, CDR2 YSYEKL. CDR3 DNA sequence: TGCGCCAGCAGCCAGAGTATTTTGAACACTGAAGCTTTCTTT. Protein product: CASSQSILNTEAFF.